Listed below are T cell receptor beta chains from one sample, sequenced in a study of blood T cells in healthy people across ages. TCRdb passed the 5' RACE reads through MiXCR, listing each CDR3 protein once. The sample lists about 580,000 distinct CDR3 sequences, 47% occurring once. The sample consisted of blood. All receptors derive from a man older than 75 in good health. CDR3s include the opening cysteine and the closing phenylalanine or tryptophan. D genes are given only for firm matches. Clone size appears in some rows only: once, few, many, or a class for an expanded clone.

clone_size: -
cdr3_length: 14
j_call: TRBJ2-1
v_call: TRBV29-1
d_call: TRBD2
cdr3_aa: CSVEKGGGYNEQFF
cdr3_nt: TGCAGCGTTGAGAAGGGCGGGGGGTACAATGAGCAGTTCTTC

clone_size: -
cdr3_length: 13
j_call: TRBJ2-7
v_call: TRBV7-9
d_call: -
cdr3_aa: CASSVSFTYEQYF
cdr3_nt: TGTGCCAGCAGCGTAAGTTTTACCTACGAGCAGTACTTC

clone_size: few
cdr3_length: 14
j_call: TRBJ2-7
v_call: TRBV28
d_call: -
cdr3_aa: CASSFGALTYEQYF
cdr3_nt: TGTGCCAGCAGTTTTGGGGCCCTAACCTACGAGCAGTACTTC

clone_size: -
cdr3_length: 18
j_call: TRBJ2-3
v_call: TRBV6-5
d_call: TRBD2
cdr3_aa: CASSYAGLAGGDTDTQYF
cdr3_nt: TGTGCCAGCAGTTACGCGGGACTAGCGGGAGGGGACACAGATACGCAGTATTTT

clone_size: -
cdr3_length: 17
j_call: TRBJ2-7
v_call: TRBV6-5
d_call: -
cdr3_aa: CASSYDVRSWTDNEQYF
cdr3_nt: TGTGCCAGCAGTTACGACGTTCGGTCTTGGACCGACAATGAGCAGTACTTC

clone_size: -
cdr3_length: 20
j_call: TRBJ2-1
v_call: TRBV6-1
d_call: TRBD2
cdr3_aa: CASSKASGGRAFSATYEQFF
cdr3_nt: TGTGCCAGCAGCAAAGCATCGGGCGGGAGGGCCTTTTCGGCAACATATGAGCAGTTCTTC

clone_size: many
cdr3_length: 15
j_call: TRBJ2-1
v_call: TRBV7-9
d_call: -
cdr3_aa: CASSLVDSPTNEQFF
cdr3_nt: TGTGCCAGCAGCTTAGTGGACTCCCCAACTAATGAGCAGTTCTTC

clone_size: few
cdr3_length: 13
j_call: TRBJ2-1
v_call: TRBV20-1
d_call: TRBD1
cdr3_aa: CSASGTVYNEQFF
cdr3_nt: TGCAGTGCTAGTGGGACAGTCTACAATGAGCAGTTCTTC

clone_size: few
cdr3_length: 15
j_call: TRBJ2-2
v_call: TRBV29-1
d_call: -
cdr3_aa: CSVGSRGEGTGELFF
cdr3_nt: TGCAGCGTGGGATCCAGGGGGGAGGGCACCGGGGAGCTGTTTTTT

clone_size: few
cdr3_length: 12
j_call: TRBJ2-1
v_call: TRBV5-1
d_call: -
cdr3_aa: CASSLEHPEQFF
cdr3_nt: TGCGCCAGCAGCTTGGAGCACCCAGAGCAGTTCTTC

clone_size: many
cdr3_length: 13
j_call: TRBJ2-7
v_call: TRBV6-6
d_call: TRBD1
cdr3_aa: CASRHRGRYEQYF
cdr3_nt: TGTGCCAGCAGACACAGGGGCAGGTACGAGCAGTACTTC

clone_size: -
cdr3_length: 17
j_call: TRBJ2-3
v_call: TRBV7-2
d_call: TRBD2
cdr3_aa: CASSRTSGRVSTDTQYF
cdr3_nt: TGTGCCAGCAGCCGGACTAGCGGGAGGGTTAGCACAGATACGCAGTATTTT

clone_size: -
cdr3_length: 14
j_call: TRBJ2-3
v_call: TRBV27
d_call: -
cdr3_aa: CASSSGHLIDTRYF
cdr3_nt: TGTGCCAGCAGTTCGGGACACCTCATAGATACGCGGTATTTT

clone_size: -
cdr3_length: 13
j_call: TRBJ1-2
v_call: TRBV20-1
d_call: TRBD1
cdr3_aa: CSTRVRGPRGYTF
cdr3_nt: TGCAGTACTAGGGTGAGGGGGCCGCGGGGCTACACCTTC

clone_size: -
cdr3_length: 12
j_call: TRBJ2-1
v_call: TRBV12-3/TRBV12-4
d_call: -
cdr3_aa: CASSLEGIEQFF
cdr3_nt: TGTGCCAGCAGTTTAGAAGGGATCGAGCAGTTCTTC

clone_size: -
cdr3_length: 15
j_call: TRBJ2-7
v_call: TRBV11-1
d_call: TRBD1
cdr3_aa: CASSLHRGLSTEQYF
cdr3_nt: TGTGCCAGCAGTCTGCACAGGGGGCTTTCTACCGAGCAGTACTTC

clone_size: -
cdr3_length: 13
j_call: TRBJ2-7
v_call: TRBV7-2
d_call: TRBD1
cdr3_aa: CASKGDRGYEQYF
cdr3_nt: TGTGCCAGCAAGGGGGACAGGGGATACGAGCAGTACTTC

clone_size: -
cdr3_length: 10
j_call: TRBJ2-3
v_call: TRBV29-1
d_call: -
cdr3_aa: CSVHTNTQYF
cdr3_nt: TGCAGCGTCCACACAAATACGCAGTATTTT

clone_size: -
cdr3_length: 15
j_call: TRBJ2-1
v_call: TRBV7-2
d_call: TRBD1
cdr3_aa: CASSRTGGKHNEQFF
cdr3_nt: TGTGCCAGCAGCCGGACAGGGGGCAAACACAATGAGCAGTTCTTC

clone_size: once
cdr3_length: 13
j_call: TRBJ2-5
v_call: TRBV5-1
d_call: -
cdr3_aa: CASSDWTEETQYF
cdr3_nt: TGCGCCAGCAGCGACTGGACGGAAGAGACCCAGTACTTC

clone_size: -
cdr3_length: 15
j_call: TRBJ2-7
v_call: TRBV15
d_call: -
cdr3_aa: CATSRESRFSYEQYF
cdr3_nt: TGTGCCACCAGCAGAGAGTCAAGGTTCTCCTACGAGCAGTACTTC

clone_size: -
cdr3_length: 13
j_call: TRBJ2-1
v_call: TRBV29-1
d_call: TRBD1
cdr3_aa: CSVGDGTGIEQFF
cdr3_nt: TGCAGCGTCGGGGACGGGACAGGGATTGAGCAGTTCTTC

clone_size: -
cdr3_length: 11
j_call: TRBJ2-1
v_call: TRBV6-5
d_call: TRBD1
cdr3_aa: CASSRTGEQFF
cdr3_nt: TGTGCCAGCAGCCGGACAGGGGAGCAGTTCTTC

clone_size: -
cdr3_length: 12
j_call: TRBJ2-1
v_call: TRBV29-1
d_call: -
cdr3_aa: CSVEVSANEQFF
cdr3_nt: TGCAGCGTTGAAGTAAGTGCAAACGAGCAGTTCTTC

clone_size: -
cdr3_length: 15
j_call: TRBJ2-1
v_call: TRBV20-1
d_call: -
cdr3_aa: CSARESRDFYNEQFF
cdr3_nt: TGCAGTGCTAGAGAGTCTAGGGACTTCTACAATGAGCAGTTCTTC

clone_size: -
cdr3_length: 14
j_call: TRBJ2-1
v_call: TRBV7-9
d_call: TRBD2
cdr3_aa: CASTGTSGGNEQFF
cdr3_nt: TGTGCCAGCACCGGGACTAGCGGGGGGAATGAGCAGTTCTTC

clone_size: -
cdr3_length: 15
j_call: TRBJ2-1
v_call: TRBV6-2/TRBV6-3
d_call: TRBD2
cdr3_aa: CANKGSGRLGNEQFF
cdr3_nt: TGTGCCAACAAGGGTAGCGGGAGATTAGGGAATGAGCAGTTCTTC

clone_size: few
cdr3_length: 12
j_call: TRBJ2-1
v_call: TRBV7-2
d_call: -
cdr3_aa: CASSSFTNEQFF
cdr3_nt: TGTGCCAGCAGCTCCTTTACCAATGAGCAGTTCTTC

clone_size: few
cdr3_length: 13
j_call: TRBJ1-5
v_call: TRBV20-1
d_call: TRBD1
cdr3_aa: CSAGQTDNQPQHF
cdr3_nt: TGCAGTGCGGGACAGACCGACAATCAGCCCCAGCATTTT

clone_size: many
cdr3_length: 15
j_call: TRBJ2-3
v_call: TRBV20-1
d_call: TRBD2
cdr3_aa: CSAQGTSGNSDTQYF
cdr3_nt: TGCAGTGCACAAGGGACTAGCGGGAATTCAGATACGCAGTATTTT

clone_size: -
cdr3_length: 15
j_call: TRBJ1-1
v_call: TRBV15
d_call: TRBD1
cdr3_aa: CATSRDGQGVTEAFF
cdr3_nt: TGTGCCACCAGCAGAGATGGACAGGGGGTCACTGAAGCTTTCTTT

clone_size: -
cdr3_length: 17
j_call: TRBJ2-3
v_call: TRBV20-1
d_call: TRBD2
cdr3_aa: CSAAGTSGSGGTDTQYF
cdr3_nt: TGCAGTGCCGCTGGGACTAGCGGGAGCGGGGGCACAGATACGCAGTATTTT

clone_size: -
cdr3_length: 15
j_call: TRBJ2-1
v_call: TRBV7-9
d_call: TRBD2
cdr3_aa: CASSALAGGGREQFF
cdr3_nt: TGTGCCAGCAGCGCACTAGCGGGAGGAGGTCGTGAGCAGTTCTTC

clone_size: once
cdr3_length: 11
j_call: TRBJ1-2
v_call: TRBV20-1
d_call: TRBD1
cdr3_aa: CSAKDRDGYTF
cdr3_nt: TGCAGTGCCAAGGACAGGGATGGCTACACCTTC

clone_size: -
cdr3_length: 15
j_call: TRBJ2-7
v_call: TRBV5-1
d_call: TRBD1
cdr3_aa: CASSLFAGQGNEQYF
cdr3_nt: TGCGCCAGCAGCTTGTTTGCGGGACAGGGTAACGAGCAGTACTTC

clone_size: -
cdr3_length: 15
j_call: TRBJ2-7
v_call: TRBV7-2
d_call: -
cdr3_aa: CASSLFRGLSYEQYF
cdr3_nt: TGTGCCAGCAGCTTATTCCGGGGGCTCTCCTACGAGCAGTACTTC

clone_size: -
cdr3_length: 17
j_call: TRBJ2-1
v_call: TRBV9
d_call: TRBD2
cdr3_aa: CASSASRAGGSYNEQFF
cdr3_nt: TGTGCCAGCAGCGCGTCCCGGGCGGGGGGATCCTACAATGAGCAGTTCTTC

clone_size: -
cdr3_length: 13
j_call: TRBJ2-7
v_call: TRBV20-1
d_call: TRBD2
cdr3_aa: CSARNGRNYEQYF
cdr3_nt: TGCAGTGCTAGGAACGGGAGGAACTACGAGCAGTACTTC

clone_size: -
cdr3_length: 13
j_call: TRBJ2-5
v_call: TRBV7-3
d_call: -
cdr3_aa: CASSLNIKETQYF
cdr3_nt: TGTGCCAGCAGCTTGAACATAAAAGAGACCCAGTACTTC

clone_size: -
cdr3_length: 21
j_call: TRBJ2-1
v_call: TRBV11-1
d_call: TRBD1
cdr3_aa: CASSSYYSTGFEKIGSNEQFF
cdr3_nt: TGTGCCAGCAGCTCCTACTACTCGACAGGGTTTGAGAAGATCGGCAGCAATGAGCAGTTCTTC